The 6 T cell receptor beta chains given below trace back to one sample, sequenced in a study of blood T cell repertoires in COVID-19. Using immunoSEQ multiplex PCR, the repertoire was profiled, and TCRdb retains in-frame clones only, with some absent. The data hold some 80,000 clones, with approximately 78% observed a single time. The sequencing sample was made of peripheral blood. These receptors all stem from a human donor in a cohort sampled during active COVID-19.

In DNA, the CDR3 is TGCGCCAGCAGCTTGAGGACAGGGAACTACGAGCAGTACTTC. Translating it yields CASSLRTGNYEQYF. The chain combines TRBV5-1 with TRBJ2-7, with 8 positions matching TRBD1. Germline lookup yields CDR1 SGHRS and CDR2 YFSETQ. Losses at the gene ends were 1 base for V and 3 bases for J; bases not matched to a gene: 3. The CDR3 is 14 amino acids.

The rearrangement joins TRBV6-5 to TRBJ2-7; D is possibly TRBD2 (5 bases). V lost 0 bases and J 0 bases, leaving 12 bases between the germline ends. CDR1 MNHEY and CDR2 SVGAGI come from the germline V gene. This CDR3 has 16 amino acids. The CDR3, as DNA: TGTGCCAGCAGTTACTCGAGCCCGGGAAGCTCCTACGAGCAGTACTTC. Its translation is CASSYSSPGSSYEQYF.

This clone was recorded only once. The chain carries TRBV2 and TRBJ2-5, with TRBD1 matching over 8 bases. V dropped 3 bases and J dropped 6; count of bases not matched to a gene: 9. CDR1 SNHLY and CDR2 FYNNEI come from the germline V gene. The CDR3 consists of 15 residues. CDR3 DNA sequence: TGTGCCAGCAGTGACCGGACAGGGTTGTTGAAGACCCAGTACTTC. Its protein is CASSDRTGLLKTQYF. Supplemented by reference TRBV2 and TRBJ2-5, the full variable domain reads EPEVTQTPSHQVTQMGQEVILRCVPISNHLYFYWYRQILGQKVEFLVSFYNNEISEKSEIFDDQFSVERPDGSNFTLKIRSTKLEDSAMYFCASSDRTGLLKTQYFGPGTRLLVL.

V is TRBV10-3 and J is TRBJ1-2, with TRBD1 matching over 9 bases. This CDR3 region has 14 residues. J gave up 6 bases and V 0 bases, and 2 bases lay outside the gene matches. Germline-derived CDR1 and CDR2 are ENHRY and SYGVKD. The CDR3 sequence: CAISESRTGDGYTF. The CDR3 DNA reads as TGTGCCATCAGTGAGTCCCGGACAGGGGATGGCTACACCTTC.

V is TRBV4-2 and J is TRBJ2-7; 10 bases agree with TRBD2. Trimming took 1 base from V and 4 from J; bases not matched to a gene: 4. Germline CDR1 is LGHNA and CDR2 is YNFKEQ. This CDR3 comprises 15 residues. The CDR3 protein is CASSQVISGGYEQYF. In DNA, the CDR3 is TGTGCCAGCAGCCAAGTAATTAGCGGGGGGTACGAGCAGTACTTC.

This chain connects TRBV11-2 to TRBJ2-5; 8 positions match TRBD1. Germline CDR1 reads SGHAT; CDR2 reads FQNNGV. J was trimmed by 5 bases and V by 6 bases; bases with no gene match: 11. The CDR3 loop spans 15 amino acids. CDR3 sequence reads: CASSSTTGAWETQYF. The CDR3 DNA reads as TGTGCCAGCAGTTCTACGACAGGGGCCTGGGAGACCCAGTACTTC.